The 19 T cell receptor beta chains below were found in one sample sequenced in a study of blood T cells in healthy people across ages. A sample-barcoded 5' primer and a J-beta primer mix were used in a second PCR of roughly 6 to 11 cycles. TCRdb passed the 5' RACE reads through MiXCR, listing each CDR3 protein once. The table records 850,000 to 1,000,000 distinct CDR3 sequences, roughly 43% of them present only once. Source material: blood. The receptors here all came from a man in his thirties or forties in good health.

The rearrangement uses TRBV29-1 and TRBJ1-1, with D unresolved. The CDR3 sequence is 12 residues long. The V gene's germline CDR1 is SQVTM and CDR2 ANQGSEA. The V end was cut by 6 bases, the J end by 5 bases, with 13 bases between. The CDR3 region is CSVDPADTEAFF. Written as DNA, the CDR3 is TGCAGCGTCGACCCTGCGGATACTGAAGCTTTCTTT. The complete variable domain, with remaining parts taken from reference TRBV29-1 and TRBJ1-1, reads SAVISQKPSRDICQRGTSLTIQCQVDSQVTMMFWYRQQPGQSLTLIATANQGSEATYESGFVIDKFPISRPNLTFSTLTVSNMSPEDSSIYLCSVDPADTEAFFGQGTRLTVV.

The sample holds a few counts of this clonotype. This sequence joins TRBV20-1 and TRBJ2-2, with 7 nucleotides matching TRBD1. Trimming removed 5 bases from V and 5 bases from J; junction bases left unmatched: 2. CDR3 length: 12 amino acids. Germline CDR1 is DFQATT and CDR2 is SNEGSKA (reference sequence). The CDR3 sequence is CSAGRGTGELFF. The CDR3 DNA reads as TGCAGTGCTGGCAGGGGGACCGGGGAGCTGTTTTTT.

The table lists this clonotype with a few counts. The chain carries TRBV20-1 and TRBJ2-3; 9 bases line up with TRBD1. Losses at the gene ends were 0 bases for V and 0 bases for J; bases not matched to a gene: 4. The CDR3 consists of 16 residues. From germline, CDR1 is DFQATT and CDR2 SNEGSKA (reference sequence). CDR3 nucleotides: TGCAGTGCTAGAGATCACGACAGGGGGAGCACAGATACGCAGTATTTT. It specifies CSARDHDRGSTDTQYF.

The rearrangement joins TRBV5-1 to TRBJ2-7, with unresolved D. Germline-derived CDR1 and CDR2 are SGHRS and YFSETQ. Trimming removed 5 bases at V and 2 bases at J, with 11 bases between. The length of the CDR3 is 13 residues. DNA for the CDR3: TGCGCCAGCAGGACCACAGCCACCTACGAGCAGTACTTC. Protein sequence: CASRTTATYEQYF.

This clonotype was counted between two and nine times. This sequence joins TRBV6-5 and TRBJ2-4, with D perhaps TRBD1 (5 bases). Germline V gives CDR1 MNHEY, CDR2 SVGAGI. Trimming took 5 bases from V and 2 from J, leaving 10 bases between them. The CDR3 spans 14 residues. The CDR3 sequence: CASSQGVTKNIQYF. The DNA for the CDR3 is TGTGCCAGCAGTCAAGGGGTCACCAAAAACATTCAGTACTTC.

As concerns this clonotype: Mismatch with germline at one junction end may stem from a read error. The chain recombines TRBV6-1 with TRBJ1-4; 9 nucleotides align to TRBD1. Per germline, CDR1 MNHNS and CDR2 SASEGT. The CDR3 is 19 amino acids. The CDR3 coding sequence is TGTACCAGCAGTGTCCGGGACAGGGTGGAGACGGCAACTAATGAAAAACTGTTTTTT. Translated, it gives CTSSVRDRVETATNEKLFF.

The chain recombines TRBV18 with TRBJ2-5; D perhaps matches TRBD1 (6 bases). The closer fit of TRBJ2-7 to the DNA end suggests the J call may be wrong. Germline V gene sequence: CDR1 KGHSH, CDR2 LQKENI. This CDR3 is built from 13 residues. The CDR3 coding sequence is TGTGCCAGCTCACCTGCGGACAGCCACGAGCAGTACTTC. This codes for CASSPADSHEQYF.

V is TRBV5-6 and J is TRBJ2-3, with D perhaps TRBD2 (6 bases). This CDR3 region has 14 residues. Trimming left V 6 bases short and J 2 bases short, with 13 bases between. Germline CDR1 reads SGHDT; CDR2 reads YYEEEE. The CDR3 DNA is TGTGCCAGCACCTGGGGGGAGCACACAGATACGCAGTATTTT. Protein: CASTWGEHTDTQYF. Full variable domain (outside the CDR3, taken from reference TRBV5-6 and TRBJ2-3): DAGVTQSPTHLIKTRGQQVTLRCSPKSGHDTVSWYQQALGQGPQFIFQYYEEEERQRGNFPDRFSGHQFPNYSSELNVNALLLGDSALYLCASTWGEHTDTQYFGPGTRLTVL.

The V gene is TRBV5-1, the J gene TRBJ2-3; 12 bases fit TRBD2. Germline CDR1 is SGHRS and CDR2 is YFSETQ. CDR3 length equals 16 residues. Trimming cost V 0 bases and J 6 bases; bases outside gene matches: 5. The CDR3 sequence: CASSLETSGGYDTQYF. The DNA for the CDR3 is TGCGCCAGCAGCTTGGAGACTAGCGGGGGTTACGATACGCAGTATTTT.

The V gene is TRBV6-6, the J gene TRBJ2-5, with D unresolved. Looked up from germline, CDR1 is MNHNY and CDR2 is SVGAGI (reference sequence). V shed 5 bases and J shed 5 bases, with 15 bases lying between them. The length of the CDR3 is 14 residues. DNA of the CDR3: TGTGCCAGCAGTACCACAGCAGCCGGGGAGACCCAGTACTTC. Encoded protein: CASSTTAAGETQYF.

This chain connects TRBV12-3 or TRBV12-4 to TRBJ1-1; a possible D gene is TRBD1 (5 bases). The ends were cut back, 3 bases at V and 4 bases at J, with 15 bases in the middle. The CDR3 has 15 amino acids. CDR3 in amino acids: CASSFSAGTGTEAFF. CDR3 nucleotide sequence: TGTGCCAGCAGTTTTAGTGCAGGGACGGGCACTGAAGCTTTCTTT.

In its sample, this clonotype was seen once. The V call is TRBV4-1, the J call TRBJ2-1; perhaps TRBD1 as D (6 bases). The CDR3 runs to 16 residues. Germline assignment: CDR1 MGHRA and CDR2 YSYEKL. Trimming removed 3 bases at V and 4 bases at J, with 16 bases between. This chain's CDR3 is CASSQGAGISYNEQFF. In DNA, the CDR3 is TGCGCCAGCAGCCAGGGGGCAGGGATAAGTTACAATGAGCAGTTCTTC.

The CDR3 nucleotides read TGCGCCAGCAGCTTACAGGGTCCCCTCACCTTC. It yields the protein CASSLQGPLTF. The J gene is TRBJ1-2, the V gene TRBV5-1; possibly TRBD1 for D (6 bases). The germline V gene has CDR1 SGHRS and CDR2 YFSETQ. V lost 2 bases to trimming and J lost 13 bases, with 12 bases between them. The CDR3 length is 11 residues.

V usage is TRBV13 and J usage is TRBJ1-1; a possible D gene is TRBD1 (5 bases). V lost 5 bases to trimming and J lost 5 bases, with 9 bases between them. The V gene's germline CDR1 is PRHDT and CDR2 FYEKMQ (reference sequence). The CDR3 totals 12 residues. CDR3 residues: CASSQGETEAFF. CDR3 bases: TGTGCCAGCAGCCAAGGGGAAACTGAAGCTTTCTTT.

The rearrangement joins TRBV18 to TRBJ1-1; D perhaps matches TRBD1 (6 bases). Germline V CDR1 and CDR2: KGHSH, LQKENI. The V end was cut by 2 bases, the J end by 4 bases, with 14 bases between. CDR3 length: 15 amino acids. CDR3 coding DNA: TGTGCCAGCTCACCATCGGGGGGCCGGGGCACTGAAGCTTTCTTT. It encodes CASSPSGGRGTEAFF.

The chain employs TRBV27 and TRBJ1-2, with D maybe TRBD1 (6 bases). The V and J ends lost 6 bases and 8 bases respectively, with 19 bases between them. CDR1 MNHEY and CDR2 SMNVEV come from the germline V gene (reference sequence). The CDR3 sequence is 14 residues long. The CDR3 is CASRAGGNLEGYTF. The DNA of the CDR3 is TGTGCCAGCAGGGCGGGGGGCAATCTAGAGGGCTACACCTTC.

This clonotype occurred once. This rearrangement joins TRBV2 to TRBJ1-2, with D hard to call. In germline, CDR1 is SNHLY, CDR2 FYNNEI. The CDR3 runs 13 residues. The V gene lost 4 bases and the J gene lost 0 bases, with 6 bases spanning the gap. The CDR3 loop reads CASSVSPNYGYTF. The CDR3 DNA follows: TGTGCCAGCAGTGTGAGCCCTAACTATGGCTACACCTTC.

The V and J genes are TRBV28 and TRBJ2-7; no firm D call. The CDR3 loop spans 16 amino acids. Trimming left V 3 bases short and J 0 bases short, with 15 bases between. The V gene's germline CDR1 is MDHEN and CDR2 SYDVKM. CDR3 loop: CASSFHYEPSSYEQYF. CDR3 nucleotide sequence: TGTGCCAGCAGTTTTCACTACGAGCCCAGCTCCTACGAGCAGTACTTC.

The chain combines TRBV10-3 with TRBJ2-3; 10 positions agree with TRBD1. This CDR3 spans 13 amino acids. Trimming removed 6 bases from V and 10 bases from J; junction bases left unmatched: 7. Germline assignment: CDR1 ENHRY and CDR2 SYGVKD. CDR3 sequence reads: CAISAPDRGAQYF. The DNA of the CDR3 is TGTGCCATCAGCGCCCCGGACAGGGGGGCGCAGTATTTT.